Listed below are T cell receptor beta chains from one sample, sequenced in a study of blood T cell repertoires in COVID-19. Assay: immunoSEQ multiplex PCR; the TCRdb copy retains only in-frame clones and omits some. The data show approximately 200,000 clones, 94% seen once. Sequenced sample: peripheral blood. Source of these receptors: a man aged 25 to 45 with COVID-19, enrolled during active disease. CDR3s include the opening cysteine and the closing phenylalanine or tryptophan. A D gene is named only where the DNA matches it firmly. Rows may omit the clone size; those that give it use once, few, many or a size class.

J | V | size | D | DNA | CDR3
TRBJ1-2 | TRBV6-5 | NA | NA | TGTGCCAGCCGAGGTCCAGGGGTCTTCTATGGCTACACCTTC | CASRGPGVFYGYTF
TRBJ1-2 | TRBV6-1 | NA | TRBD1 | TGTGCCAGCAGTGACACAGGGGGCGGCTATGGCTACACCTTC | CASSDTGGGYGYTF
TRBJ1-6 | TRBV30 | NA | NA | TGTGCCTACTCGGGACTCACCAACCATAATTCACCCCTCCACTTT | CAYSGLTNHNSPLHF
TRBJ1-2 | TRBV5-4 | NA | NA | TGTGCCAGCAGCTTGTATTCAGGGAATGGCTACACCTTC | CASSLYSGNGYTF
TRBJ1-1 | TRBV7-3 | NA | NA | TGTGCCAGCAGCTTAAAGGTAAGAGCTCTCAGGGCTGAAGCTTTCTTT | CASSLKVRALRAEAFF
TRBJ1-4 | TRBV4-1 | NA | TRBD1 | TGCGCCAGCAGCCAAGATTCGGGACAGTATAATGAAAAACTGTTTTTT | CASSQDSGQYNEKLFF
TRBJ2-2 | TRBV18 | NA | NA | TGTGCCAGCTCACCGACGGAGCTCTCCGGGGAGCTGTTTTTT | CASSPTELSGELFF
TRBJ2-7 | TRBV6-2/TRBV6-3 | NA | TRBD1 | TGTGCCAGCAGTTACTCGGGACAGGGTACCTACGAGCAGTACTTC | CASSYSGQGTYEQYF
TRBJ1-2 | TRBV7-9 | NA | TRBD1 | TGTGCCAGCAGCTTAGTAGCCGGACAGGGGGCCCACTATGGCTACACCTTC | CASSLVAGQGAHYGYTF
TRBJ1-2 | TRBV11-2 | NA | TRBD1 | TGTGCCAGCAGCCCCATTCGGGACAGGGGGCCTAACTATGGCTACACCTTC | CASSPIRDRGPNYGYTF
TRBJ2-5 | TRBV9 | NA | TRBD2 | TGTGCCAGCAGTACTAGCGGGGGGGCCGGCGAGACCCAGTACTTC | CASSTSGGAGETQYF
TRBJ1-1 | TRBV10-3 | NA | NA | TGTGCCATCAGGACAGGGAACACTGAAGCTTTCTTT | CAIRTGNTEAFF
TRBJ1-2 | TRBV6-5 | NA | TRBD1 | TGTGCCAGCAGTTACTCAGGGGGCTTGGGCTACACCTTC | CASSYSGGLGYTF
TRBJ1-4 | TRBV25-1 | NA | NA | TGTGCCAGCAGCCCTGGTCAGGGTATTCGAGAAAAACTGTTTTTT | CASSPGQGIREKLFF
TRBJ2-1 | TRBV2 | NA | TRBD1 | TGTGCCAGCAGTACCCCGGGACAGGGAAGTAGTGGATCCTACAATGAGCAGTTCTTC | CASSTPGQGSSGSYNEQFF
TRBJ1-5 | TRBV7-9 | NA | TRBD1 | TGTGCCAGCAGCTTGGGACAGGGAGGCCAGCCCCAGCATTTT | CASSLGQGGQPQHF
TRBJ2-3 | TRBV2 | NA | TRBD1 | TGTGCCAGCAGGACCCCGGGACAGGGATTTACAGATACGCAGTATTTT | CASRTPGQGFTDTQYF
TRBJ1-6 | TRBV18 | NA | TRBD1 | TGTGCCAGCTCCACAACAGGGGATTATAGGTCACCCCTCCACTTT | CASSTTGDYRSPLHF
TRBJ2-3 | TRBV5-1 | NA | NA | TGCGCCAGCAGCGCAGGACAGCGCACAGATACGCAGTATTTT | CASSAGQRTDTQYF
TRBJ1-1 | TRBV6-5 | once | TRBD1 | TGTGCCACCAACGACAGGGTGAACACTGAAGCTTTCTTT | CATNDRVNTEAFF
TRBJ2-1 | TRBV18 | NA | TRBD1 | TGTGCCAGCTCACCCAGGCTGGAAGACAGGGGGCGGAATGAGCAGTTCTTC | CASSPRLEDRGRNEQFF
TRBJ2-3 | TRBV19 | NA | NA | TGTGCCAGTAGGGGCCTCACAGATACGCAGTATTTT | CASRGLTDTQYF
TRBJ1-1 | TRBV3-1/TRBV3-2 | few | NA | TGTGCCAGCAGACCCGACAGCGACACTGAAGCTTTCTTT | CASRPDSDTEAFF
TRBJ2-7 | TRBV6-5 | NA | TRBD1 | TGTGCCAGCAGGCCTGGACAGGGGGCCTACGAGCAGTACTTC | CASRPGQGAYEQYF
TRBJ2-7 | TRBV9 | NA | NA | TGTGCCAGCAGCGTAGACGCGAGACTCTACGAGCAGTACTTC | CASSVDARLYEQYF
TRBJ2-7 | TRBV4-2 | NA | NA | TGTGCCAGCAGCCAAGACCTAGCGCCCTCCTACGAGCAGTACTTC | CASSQDLAPSYEQYF
TRBJ1-5 | TRBV9 | NA | TRBD1 | TGTGCCAGCAGCGTAGCTCCGGACAGGAATCAGCCCCAGCATTTT | CASSVAPDRNQPQHF
TRBJ2-5 | TRBV2 | NA | TRBD1 | TGTGCCAGCAGCGACAGGGCGGAGACCCAGTACTTC | CASSDRAETQYF
TRBJ2-5 | TRBV5-1 | NA | NA | TGCGCCAGCAGCGCCAGGGGAGTGACCCAAGAGACCCAGTACTTC | CASSARGVTQETQYF
TRBJ1-1 | TRBV10-2 | NA | NA | TGCGCCAGCAGAGCGCTCCCAGGGATCGGCAGGGACACTGAAGCTTTCTTT | CASRALPGIGRDTEAFF
TRBJ1-2 | TRBV3-1/TRBV3-2 | NA | NA | TGTGCCAGCAGCCAAGATGCAGGGTTCAATGGCTACACCTTC | CASSQDAGFNGYTF
TRBJ1-1 | TRBV9 | NA | NA | TGTGCCAGCGGTGATCCAGCAGGGCCTGAAGCTTTCTTT | CASGDPAGPEAFF
TRBJ2-3 | TRBV5-6 | NA | TRBD2 | TGTGCCAGCAGCTCGAGGAGGACTAGCGGGGGATCAGATACGCAGTATTTT | CASSSRRTSGGSDTQYF
TRBJ2-5 | TRBV10-3 | NA | NA | TGTGCCATCAGTGAGTCTAGCAGACAAGAGACCCAGTACTTC | CAISESSRQETQYF
TRBJ2-7 | TRBV5-1 | NA | TRBD1 | TGCGCCAGCAGCTTAGACCGGACAGGGGGATACGAGCAGTACTTC | CASSLDRTGGYEQYF
TRBJ2-7 | TRBV5-5 | NA | NA | TGTGCCAGCAGCACCGGGGGACAGAGCCACGAGCAGTACTTC | CASSTGGQSHEQYF
TRBJ1-1 | TRBV18 | NA | NA | TGTGCCAGCTCGCCACGTGAGACTGAAGCTTTCTTT | CASSPRETEAFF
TRBJ1-2 | TRBV25-1 | NA | NA | TGTGCCAGCAGTGACCACTACGGGGAGGGTGGCTACACCTTC | CASSDHYGEGGYTF
TRBJ1-5 | TRBV2 | once | NA | TGTGCCAGCAGTGAACGCTGGGGCGGGAGGAGCAATCAGCCCCAGCATTTT | CASSERWGGRSNQPQHF
TRBJ2-7 | TRBV28 | NA | NA | TGTGCCAGCAGCAACTACGAGCAGTACTTC | CASSNYEQYF
TRBJ1-1 | TRBV7-2 | once | NA | TGTGCCAGCAGCCCGTTGTATGGAGCCCAATCTGAAGCTTTCTTT | CASSPLYGAQSEAFF